These T cell receptor beta chains were read from a single sample in a study of STAT5B mutations in CD4+ large granular lymphocyte leukemia. Some clones are missing from TCRdb's copy, which holds only in-frame ones; the method was immunoSEQ multiplex PCR. The sample has fewer than 35,000 clones, approximately 88% seen once; the top ten hold 0.97%. The sequenced sample was CD4+ T cells from blood buffy coats. The receptors were gathered from a human donor in good health. CDR3s include the opening cysteine and the closing phenylalanine or tryptophan. The D gene is left open where the match is weak. Where a row states a size, it is once, few, many or the class of an expanded clone; other rows omit it.

v_gene: TRBV6-5
j_gene: TRBJ2-3
abundance: NA
d_gene: NA
CDR3aa: CASSLLDTQYF
CDR3nt: TGTGCCAGCAGCCTATTAGATACGCAGTATTTT

v_gene: TRBV7-9
j_gene: TRBJ2-5
abundance: NA
d_gene: TRBD1
CDR3aa: CASREDRTNSRYQETQYF
CDR3nt: TGTGCCAGCAGGGAGGACAGGACGAACTCTCGATACCAAGAGACCCAGTACTTC

v_gene: TRBV19
j_gene: TRBJ2-5
abundance: NA
d_gene: TRBD2
CDR3aa: CATQFRASGSWAQETQYF
CDR3nt: TGTGCCACCCAATTTCGTGCTAGCGGGAGTTGGGCTCAAGAGACCCAGTACTTC

v_gene: TRBV5-8
j_gene: TRBJ2-3
abundance: NA
d_gene: NA
CDR3aa: CASSLQGDRTDTQYF
CDR3nt: TGTGCCAGCAGCTTGCAGGGCGATAGGACAGATACGCAGTATTTT

v_gene: TRBV7-2
j_gene: TRBJ2-1
abundance: NA
d_gene: NA
CDR3aa: CASSTDSVHNEQFF
CDR3nt: TGTGCCAGCAGCACCGACAGTGTTCACAATGAGCAGTTCTTC

v_gene: TRBV2
j_gene: TRBJ1-2
abundance: NA
d_gene: NA
CDR3aa: CASSSGRREIAANYGYTF
CDR3nt: TGTGCCAGCAGTTCAGGGAGAAGGGAGATTGCTGCTAACTATGGCTACACCTTC

v_gene: TRBV5-4
j_gene: TRBJ1-4
abundance: NA
d_gene: NA
CDR3aa: CASSNNEKLFF
CDR3nt: TGTGCCAGCAGCAATAATGAAAAACTGTTTTTT

v_gene: TRBV27
j_gene: TRBJ1-2
abundance: few
d_gene: NA
CDR3aa: CASSDQIMYGYTF
CDR3nt: TGTGCCAGCAGCGACCAGATTATGTATGGCTACACCTTC

v_gene: TRBV4-3
j_gene: TRBJ1-4
abundance: NA
d_gene: NA
CDR3aa: CASSQQGRRDEKLFF
CDR3nt: TGCGCCAGCAGCCAACAGGGGCGGAGGGATGAAAAACTGTTTTTT

v_gene: TRBV27
j_gene: TRBJ1-2
abundance: NA
d_gene: TRBD1
CDR3aa: CASSSNYRGGGWGYTF
CDR3nt: TGTGCCAGCAGTTCGAACTACAGGGGAGGGGGTTGGGGCTACACCTTC

v_gene: TRBV7-2
j_gene: TRBJ2-1
abundance: NA
d_gene: TRBD1
CDR3aa: CASSPGTGGLENEQFF
CDR3nt: TGTGCCAGCAGCCCAGGGACAGGGGGCCTAGAAAATGAGCAGTTCTTC

v_gene: TRBV7-8
j_gene: TRBJ2-5
abundance: NA
d_gene: NA
CDR3aa: CASSLNRGGETQYF
CDR3nt: TGTGCCAGCAGCCTCAACCGTGGGGGGGAGACCCAGTACTTC

v_gene: TRBV18
j_gene: TRBJ2-7
abundance: NA
d_gene: NA
CDR3aa: CASSPNGQTYEQYF
CDR3nt: TGTGCCAGCTCACCAAACGGACAGACCTACGAGCAGTACTTC

v_gene: TRBV15
j_gene: TRBJ1-5
abundance: few
d_gene: NA
CDR3aa: CATSRGRDNQPQHF
CDR3nt: TGTGCCACCAGCAGAGGTAGGGACAATCAGCCCCAGCATTTT

v_gene: TRBV7-9
j_gene: TRBJ1-5
abundance: few
d_gene: NA
CDR3aa: CASSSTSRQPQHF
CDR3nt: TGTGCCAGCAGCTCAACTTCGCGCCAGCCCCAGCATTTT

v_gene: TRBV19
j_gene: TRBJ2-7
abundance: NA
d_gene: NA
CDR3aa: CASSTQGGYEQYF
CDR3nt: TGTGCCAGTTCCACCCAGGGGGGCTACGAGCAGTACTTC

v_gene: TRBV7-9
j_gene: TRBJ2-5
abundance: NA
d_gene: NA
CDR3aa: CAANRGRPVSETQYF
CDR3nt: TGTGCCGCAAACCGCGGAAGGCCAGTGAGTGAGACCCAGTACTTC

v_gene: TRBV4-1
j_gene: TRBJ2-5
abundance: NA
d_gene: NA
CDR3aa: CASRPLNRALQETQYF
CDR3nt: TGCGCCAGCAGGCCCCTAAACCGGGCTTTACAAGAGACCCAGTACTTC

v_gene: TRBV9
j_gene: TRBJ1-3
abundance: NA
d_gene: TRBD1
CDR3aa: CASSPRTGFLLSGNTIYF
CDR3nt: TGTGCCAGCAGCCCACGGACAGGTTTCCTCCTCTCTGGAAACACCATATATTTT

v_gene: TRBV6-1
j_gene: TRBJ2-7
abundance: once
d_gene: NA
CDR3aa: CASSYGPEQYF
CDR3nt: TGTGCCAGCAGTTATGGACCCGAGCAGTACTTC

v_gene: TRBV9
j_gene: TRBJ2-7
abundance: NA
d_gene: TRBD1
CDR3aa: CASGTGGPTSYEQYF
CDR3nt: TGTGCCAGTGGGACAGGGGGCCCTACCTCCTACGAGCAGTACTTC

v_gene: TRBV4-3
j_gene: TRBJ2-3
abundance: NA
d_gene: NA
CDR3aa: CASSQDGKWWDTQYF
CDR3nt: TGCGCCAGCAGCCAGGATGGCAAATGGTGGGATACGCAGTATTTT

v_gene: TRBV4-1
j_gene: TRBJ1-4
abundance: NA
d_gene: NA
CDR3aa: CASSPPSLLTNEKLFF
CDR3nt: TGCGCCAGCAGCCCTCCTTCGTTGTTAACTAATGAAAAACTGTTTTTT

v_gene: TRBV12-5
j_gene: TRBJ2-2
abundance: NA
d_gene: TRBD1
CDR3aa: CASGFGTGATGELFF
CDR3nt: TGTGCTAGTGGTTTCGGGACAGGGGCCACCGGGGAGCTGTTTTTT

v_gene: TRBV11-3
j_gene: TRBJ2-3
abundance: NA
d_gene: TRBD2
CDR3aa: CASSLSIAGGEDTQYF
CDR3nt: TGTGCCAGCAGCTTGAGCATAGCGGGAGGTGAGGATACGCAGTATTTT

v_gene: TRBV10-3
j_gene: TRBJ2-7
abundance: NA
d_gene: NA
CDR3aa: CAISESGYEQYF
CDR3nt: TGTGCCATCAGTGAGTCGGGCTACGAGCAGTACTTC

v_gene: TRBV7-6
j_gene: TRBJ2-1
abundance: NA
d_gene: NA
CDR3aa: CASSLIGSGYNEQFF
CDR3nt: TGTGCCAGCAGCTTAATAGGGTCAGGGTACAATGAGCAGTTCTTC

v_gene: TRBV9
j_gene: TRBJ1-3
abundance: NA
d_gene: NA
CDR3aa: CASSVARGRLSGNTIYF
CDR3nt: TGTGCCAGCAGCGTAGCGCGGGGGAGACTCTCTGGAAACACCATATATTTT

v_gene: TRBV19
j_gene: TRBJ2-7
abundance: NA
d_gene: TRBD1
CDR3aa: CASSLLTGMGEQYF
CDR3nt: TGTGCCAGTAGTTTATTGACAGGGATGGGAGAGCAGTACTTC

v_gene: TRBV19
j_gene: TRBJ2-1
abundance: once
d_gene: TRBD2
CDR3aa: CASSIPGLAGYNEQFF
CDR3nt: TGTGCCAGTAGTATCCCCGGACTAGCGGGTTACAATGAGCAGTTCTTC

v_gene: TRBV28
j_gene: TRBJ1-5
abundance: NA
d_gene: NA
CDR3aa: CASSFSTNQPQHF
CDR3nt: TGTGCCAGCAGTTTTTCAACCAATCAGCCCCAGCATTTT

v_gene: TRBV19
j_gene: TRBJ1-2
abundance: NA
d_gene: NA
CDR3aa: CASTPGQVTNYGYTF
CDR3nt: TGTGCCAGTACCCCAGGGCAGGTTACTAACTATGGCTACACCTTC

v_gene: TRBV9
j_gene: TRBJ1-1
abundance: NA
d_gene: TRBD1
CDR3aa: CASSVEQGTTEAFF
CDR3nt: TGTGCCAGCAGCGTAGAACAGGGGACCACTGAAGCTTTCTTT

v_gene: TRBV6-5
j_gene: TRBJ2-3
abundance: once
d_gene: NA
CDR3aa: CASSYGYSTDTQYF
CDR3nt: TGTGCCAGCAGTTACGGCTATAGCACAGATACGCAGTATTTT

v_gene: TRBV15
j_gene: TRBJ1-5
abundance: NA
d_gene: NA
CDR3aa: CATRPTGSRNQPQHF
CDR3nt: TGTGCCACCAGGCCGACAGGTTCGCGGAATCAGCCCCAGCATTTT

v_gene: TRBV28
j_gene: TRBJ2-7
abundance: NA
d_gene: NA
CDR3aa: CASSLRDYEQYF
CDR3nt: TGTGCCAGCAGTCTCAGGGATTACGAGCAGTACTTC

v_gene: TRBV4-1
j_gene: TRBJ1-5
abundance: NA
d_gene: NA
CDR3aa: CASSQARNGGQPQHF
CDR3nt: TGCGCCAGCAGCCAAGCCCGCAACGGGGGTCAGCCCCAGCATTTT

v_gene: TRBV2
j_gene: TRBJ2-1
abundance: NA
d_gene: TRBD2
CDR3aa: CASRYGTSVLDEQFF
CDR3nt: TGTGCCAGCAGGTACGGGACTAGCGTTCTTGATGAGCAGTTCTTC

v_gene: TRBV5-1
j_gene: TRBJ2-3
abundance: few
d_gene: NA
CDR3aa: CASSPTQSTGTQYF
CDR3nt: TGCGCCAGCAGCCCTACTCAATCGACAGGTACGCAGTATTTT

v_gene: TRBV7-2
j_gene: TRBJ1-6
abundance: NA
d_gene: NA
CDR3aa: CASSPAGGLNSPLHF
CDR3nt: TGTGCCAGCAGCCCGGCCGGGGGTTTGAATTCACCCCTCCACTTT

v_gene: TRBV19
j_gene: TRBJ1-4
abundance: once
d_gene: TRBD1
CDR3aa: CASKVTGGEKLFF
CDR3nt: TGTGCCAGTAAAGTCACAGGGGGCGAAAAACTGTTTTTT

v_gene: TRBV27
j_gene: TRBJ2-7
abundance: NA
d_gene: NA
CDR3aa: CASRVSIRAYEQYF
CDR3nt: TGTGCCAGCAGAGTTTCGATCAGGGCCTACGAGCAGTACTTC

v_gene: TRBV5-1
j_gene: TRBJ2-2
abundance: once
d_gene: TRBD1
CDR3aa: CASSIQGGNTGELFF
CDR3nt: TGCGCCAGCTCCATACAGGGGGGGAACACCGGGGAGCTGTTTTTT

v_gene: TRBV7-2
j_gene: TRBJ1-2
abundance: once
d_gene: NA
CDR3aa: CASIRGVGGYTF
CDR3nt: TGTGCCAGCATAAGGGGGGTGGGCGGCTACACCTTC

v_gene: TRBV7-2
j_gene: TRBJ1-2
abundance: NA
d_gene: NA
CDR3aa: CASSGAALAGGGYGYTF
CDR3nt: TGTGCCAGCAGCGGAGCAGCTCTCGCCGGGGGAGGGTATGGCTACACCTTC